The 18 T cell receptor beta chains presented below share a single source sample, sequenced in a study of shared clonotypes between healthy human individuals. Clones were sequenced by immunoSEQ multiplex PCR, and TCRdb holds only the in-frame ones, with some missing. The sample shows around 180,000 clones, around 93% of them seen only once. Sequenced: naive CD4+ T cells sorted from blood. The subset is: CD45RA+ positively selected. The receptors were sampled from a woman in her 30s in good health.

The J gene is TRBJ2-2, the V gene TRBV7-2, with 7 nucleotides matching TRBD1. The CDR3 contains 14 residues. With V trimmed by 5 bases and J by 3 bases, 3 bases remained unmatched. CDR1 and CDR2 from the germline V gene are SGHTA and FQGNSA. Here the CDR3 reads CASSTQGDTGELFF. The CDR3 DNA follows: TGTGCCAGCAGCACCCAGGGGGACACCGGGGAGCTGTTTTTT.

V is TRBV20-1 and J is TRBJ2-3, with D perhaps matching TRBD2 (6 bases). The V gene's germline CDR1 is DFQATT and CDR2 SNEGSKA (reference sequence). The CDR3 spans 11 residues. V was clipped by 1 base and J by 8 bases, with 7 bases between them. CDR3 nucleotides: TGCAGTGCTAGAGTGGGAGGTACGCAGTATTTT. Translated, it gives CSARVGGTQYF.

CDR3 DNA sequence: TGTGCCAGCAGCGTAACCGGGTTTGGCTACACCTTC. It specifies CASSVTGFGYTF. V and J are TRBV9 and TRBJ1-2; D is unclear. CDR1 and CDR2 from the germline V gene are SGDLS and YYNGEE. The CDR3 totals 12 residues. V lost 1 base and J lost 7, with 8 bases in between.

V and J are TRBV5-4 and TRBJ1-1; TRBD1 might be the D (5 bases). Germline CDR1 is SGHNT and CDR2 is YYREEE (reference sequence). The CDR3 contains 13 residues. The V and J ends lost 3 bases and 3 bases respectively, with 9 bases between them. In DNA form, the CDR3 reads TGTGCCAGCAGCTGGGACCGCTACACTGAAGCTTTCTTT. It specifies CASSWDRYTEAFF. Complete variable domain (other parts from reference TRBV5-4 and TRBJ1-1): ETGVTQSPTHLIKTRGQQVTLRCSSQSGHNTVSWYQQALGQGPQFIFQYYREEENGRGNFPPRFSGLQFPNYSSELNVNALELDDSALYLCASSWDRYTEAFFGQGTRLTVV.

CDR3: CASSIHGGGNNQPQHF. Here the CDR3 DNA reads TGTGCCAGTAGTATTCATGGGGGCGGAAACAATCAGCCCCAGCATTTT. The chain recombines TRBV19 with TRBJ1-5, with TRBD1 as a possible D gene (6 bases). The germline V and J ends were trimmed by 3 bases and 3 bases, with 15 bases remaining between them. The germline V gene encodes CDR1 LNHDA and CDR2 SQIVND (reference sequence). The CDR3 runs 16 residues.

The V call is TRBV21-1, the J call TRBJ1-1. TRBV21-1 is an annotated pseudogene. The CDR3 loop spans 15 amino acids. The CDR3 loop is CASSRFYTIRTEAFF. CDR3 in DNA: TGTGCCAGCAGTAGATTTTACACAATTCGCACTGAAGCTTTCTTT.

J is TRBJ2-7 and V is TRBV6-1; D is perhaps TRBD2 (5 bases). The CDR3 consists of 11 residues. V lost 8 bases and J 3 bases, leaving 8 bases between the germline ends. The germline gives CDR1 MNHNS, CDR2 SASEGT. CDR3 region: CASGRGYEQYF. For the CDR3, the DNA is TGTGCCAGCGGGAGAGGCTACGAGCAGTACTTC.

The V gene is TRBV7-3, the J gene TRBJ2-1, with TRBD2 as a possible D gene (6 bases). The CDR3 has 15 amino acids. With 4 bases removed from V and 6 bases from J, the gap between germline ends came to 16 bases. The germline CDR1 and CDR2 sequences are SGHTA and FQGTGA. The CDR3 loop is CASSSLGMGGNEQFF. CDR3 coding DNA: TGTGCCAGCAGCTCCCTCGGGATGGGGGGCAATGAGCAGTTCTTC.

The rearrangement links TRBV10-2 to TRBJ2-5, with TRBD2 matching over 8 bases. CDR3 size: 12 residues. The J segment lost 3 bases and the V segment lost 6 bases, leaving 0 bases of the junction unmatched. Looked up from germline, CDR1 is WSHSY and CDR2 is SAAADI. In DNA form, the CDR3 reads TGCGCCAGCAGACTAGCGGAAGAGACCCAGTACTTC. Its protein product is CASRLAEETQYF.

This chain's CDR3 is CASSSGGGSNQPQHF. For the CDR3, the DNA is TGTGCCAGCAGTTCTGGGGGAGGGAGCAATCAGCCCCAGCATTTT. The chain recombines TRBV6-5 with TRBJ1-5; possibly TRBD1 for D (5 bases). The V end lost 4 bases, the J end lost 1 base, and 11 bases lay between the germline ends. CDR3 length: 15 amino acids. Germline lookup yields CDR1 MNHEY and CDR2 SVGAGI.

The chain carries TRBV7-9 and TRBJ1-5; D is uncertain. Germline-derived CDR1 and CDR2 are SEHNR and FQNEAQ (reference sequence). V lost 0 bases and J lost 1, with 4 bases in between. This CDR3 is 14 amino acids long. CDR3 coding DNA: TGTGCCAGCAGCTTAGCTGGCAGCAATCAGCCCCAGCATTTT. Protein sequence: CASSLAGSNQPQHF.

The V and J genes are TRBV11-3 and TRBJ2-1, with D perhaps assigned TRBD1 or TRBD2 (5 bases each). The CDR3 contains 15 residues. V was pared by 3 bases and J by 8 bases, with 17 bases between. CDR1 SGHNT and CDR2 YENEEA come from the germline V gene. The CDR3 loop reads CASSFRGVGTDEQFF. The CDR3 DNA follows: TGTGCCAGCAGCTTTCGTGGGGTGGGGACCGATGAGCAGTTCTTC.

The chain is built from TRBV28 and TRBJ2-1, with TRBD1 matching 8 bases. The CDR3 contains 17 residues. J was trimmed by 0 bases and V by 5 bases; bases with no gene match: 9. Germline V gives CDR1 MDHEN, CDR2 SYDVKM. The CDR3, as DNA: TGTGCCAGCAGTGAAATACAGGGGGAGAGCTCCTACAATGAGCAGTTCTTC. Protein sequence: CASSEIQGESSYNEQFF. The whole variable domain, remainder taken from reference TRBV28 and TRBJ2-1, is DVKVTQSSRYLVKRTGEKVFLECVQDMDHENMFWYRQDPGLGLRLIYFSYDVKMKEKGDIPEGYSVSREKKERFSLILESASTNQTSMYLCASSEIQGESSYNEQFFGPGTRLTVL.

The chain combines TRBV27 with TRBJ1-5; D gene ambiguous. The CDR3 totals 14 residues. CDR1 and CDR2 (germline): MNHEY, SMNVEV (reference sequence). Trimming pared 6 bases from V and 3 bases from J, leaving 12 bases between. CDR3 nucleotide sequence: TGTGCCAGCAGCCTAGGCGGTGCCAATCAGCCCCAGCATTTT. This codes for CASSLGGANQPQHF.

This sequence joins TRBV5-1 and TRBJ2-1, with a tentative D call TRBD2 (5 bases). The V and J ends lost 0 bases and 0 bases respectively, with 10 bases between them. In germline, CDR1 is SGHRS, CDR2 YFSETQ. CDR3 length: 16 amino acids. CDR3 amino acids: CASSLETGSSYNEQFF. The CDR3 DNA sequence: TGCGCCAGCAGCTTGGAGACGGGAAGCTCCTACAATGAGCAGTTCTTC.

V usage is TRBV28 and J usage is TRBJ1-2; D remains ambiguous. This CDR3 comprises 11 residues. Trimming took 6 bases from V and 1 from J, leaving 3 bases between them. CDR1 and CDR2 (germline): MDHEN, SYDVKM. Here the CDR3 DNA reads TGTGCCAGCAGGCTTAACTATGGCTACACCTTC. Protein: CASRLNYGYTF.

This chain joins TRBV6-5 and TRBJ2-7; D perhaps matches TRBD2 (6 bases). Trimming left V 5 bases short and J 2 bases short, with 10 bases between. Germline CDR1 reads MNHEY; CDR2 reads SVGAGI. This CDR3 has 13 amino acids. CDR3 bases: TGTGCCAGCAGTCAGACTAGAACCTACGAGCAGTACTTC. Translated, it gives CASSQTRTYEQYF.

This sequence joins TRBV7-5 and TRBJ2-3; the D call TRBD2 from the table was never checked on the DNA. TRBV7-5 is classified as a pseudogene. The CDR3 is 11 amino acids. The DNA of the CDR3 is TGTGTCAGACCCCTAAAAGATACGCAGTATTTT. Its protein is CVRPLKDTQYF.